These 3 T cell receptor beta chains came from one sample sequenced in a study of CD8+CD57+ T cells in acquired aplastic anemia. Genomic DNA served as template for TCR beta VDJ and CDR3 profiling. TCRdb recomputed calls from the reads with MiXCR, one row per CDR3 protein. Of some 200,000 distinct CDR3 sequences in the sample, 48% were seen once. For sequencing, patients were chosen who had shown expansion of CD8+CD57+ cells by flow cytometry. Sequencing was done on a sample of sorted CD4+, CD8+, or CD8+CD57+ T cells (not recorded which) from PBMCs. Receptor source: a human donor with aplastic anemia.

The table lists this clonotype with many counts. The V gene is TRBV7-2, the J gene TRBJ1-5; weak D call: TRBD1 (6 bases). CDR1 is SGHTA, CDR2 FQGNSA, per germline. V gave up 5 bases and J gave up 4 bases, with 15 bases separating them. The CDR3 is made up of 15 amino acids. Here the CDR3 DNA reads TGTGCCAGCAGCACGGACAGTGGTATTAATCAGCCCCAGCATTTT. Translated: CASSTDSGINQPQHF.

This clonotype was seen many times. The chain links TRBV25-1 to TRBJ2-4; D unclear. V was cut by 1 base and J by 0 bases, with 4 bases left in between. This CDR3 spans 14 amino acids. Germline assignment: CDR1 MGHDK and CDR2 SYGVNS. CDR3 nucleotide sequence: TGTGCCAGCAGTGAATTAATAGCCAAAAACATTCAGTACTTC. Its protein product is CASSELIAKNIQYF.

V is TRBV5-1 and J is TRBJ1-2; D not resolved. Germline V gene data show CDR1 as SGHRS and CDR2 as YFSETQ. V lost 2 bases and J 8 bases, leaving 25 bases between the germline ends. CDR3 size: 17 residues. CDR3 region: CASSFYLRTFPDDGYTF. CDR3 DNA: TGCGCCAGCAGCTTTTATCTTCGGACTTTCCCTGATGACGGCTACACCTTC.